This T cell receptor beta chain was sequenced in a study of T cells in Graves' hyperthyroidism and ophthalmopathy. TCR beta CDR3 regions were amplified from RNA transcripts. The primer set for the first-round RT-PCR of the TCR CDR3 was HTBI. TCRdb redid the calling of the multiplex PCR reads with MiXCR, one entry per CDR3 protein. The table shows more than 500,000 distinct CDR3 sequences, with around 15% occurring only once. Germline V lookup: CDR1 GTSNPN, CDR2 SVGIG (reference sequence). The CDR3 has 15 residues. V was shortened by 0 bases and J by 5 bases, with 17 bases between the two germline ends. This clonotype was counted at least ten times.

The TCR originated in a woman aged 30 to 39 with Graves' hyperthyroidism. The V call is TRBV30, the J call TRBJ2-7, with D unclear. Material for sequencing was blood. CDR3 nucleotides: TGTGCCTGGAGTGTACCTTGGCAGAGACTTAACGAGCAGTACTTC. Translated: CAWSVPWQRLNEQYF. Complete variable domain (other parts from reference TRBV30 and TRBJ2-7): SQTIHQWPATLVQPVGSPLSLECTVEGTSNPNLYWYRQAAGRGLQLLFYSVGIGQISSEVPQNLSASRPQDRQFILSSKKLLLSDSGFYLCAWSVPWQRLNEQYFGPGTRLTVT.